A single sample is the source of the 19 T cell receptor beta chains below, sequenced in a study of blood T cell repertoires in COVID-19. This table comes from immunoSEQ multiplex PCR, and its TCRdb copy is limited to in-frame clones, with some not included. This table has 230,000 or so clones, roughly 90% appearing once. What was sequenced was peripheral blood. Every receptor here comes from an older woman with COVID-19, enrolled during active disease.

CDR3: CASSRRGQEINQPQHF. The CDR3 coding sequence is TGTGCCAGCTCACGAAGAGGACAGGAAATTAATCAGCCCCAGCATTTT. This chain links TRBV18 with TRBJ1-5; 7 nucleotides match TRBD1. Germline V gene lookup returns CDR1 KGHSH and CDR2 LQKENI. The trim removed 4 bases at V and 4 bases at J, leaving 10 bases unmatched. The CDR3 loop spans 16 amino acids.

This clone was observed a single time. The chain is built from TRBV5-1 and TRBJ1-1, with D possibly matching TRBD1 (5 bases). The V and J ends lost 7 bases and 4 bases respectively, with 14 bases between them. Germline CDR1 reads SGHRS; CDR2 reads YFSETQ. The CDR3 has 13 residues. In nucleotides, the CDR3 is TGCGCCAGCGGAGAGACCGGGGGCACTGAAGCTTTCTTT. Its translation: CASGETGGTEAFF.

The J gene is TRBJ1-2, the V gene TRBV20-1; weak D call: TRBD1 (6 bases). V was shortened by 3 bases and J by 3 bases, with 11 bases between the two germline ends. Germline V gene lookup returns CDR1 DFQATT and CDR2 SNEGSKA (reference sequence). The CDR3 sequence is 13 residues long. The CDR3 coding sequence is TGCAGTGCTAGTTTGCACAGGGACTATGGCTACACCTTC. This translates into CSASLHRDYGYTF.

The chain couples TRBV7-2 to TRBJ2-5, with D possibly being TRBD1 (7 bases). Germline V lookup: CDR1 SGHTA, CDR2 FQGNSA. Trimming stripped 5 bases from V and 5 bases from J, with 18 bases between. The CDR3 spans 15 residues. The CDR3 region has the DNA TGTGCCAGCAGCGTCGTTGGAGGGGGCTCGGAGACCCAGTACTTC. Protein product: CASSVVGGGSETQYF.

The chain employs TRBV9 and TRBJ1-4, with 10 bases fitting TRBD1. From germline, CDR1 is SGDLS and CDR2 YYNGEE. The V and J ends lost 3 bases and 7 bases, in that order; junction bases with no gene match: 6. The CDR3 extends over 15 amino acids. CDR3 sequence: CASSAGTGVGEKLFF. The CDR3, as DNA: TGTGCCAGCAGCGCCGGGACAGGGGTCGGTGAAAAACTGTTTTTT.

This rearrangement joins TRBV5-4 to TRBJ2-7, with 7 nucleotides matching TRBD2. V was clipped by 4 bases and J by 5 bases; unmatched bases: 12. The CDR3 totals 15 residues. Germline V gives CDR1 SGHNT, CDR2 YYREEE (reference sequence). CDR3: CASSHDGGSFNEQYF. The CDR3 DNA sequence: TGTGCCAGCAGCCATGACGGGGGGTCTTTCAACGAGCAGTACTTC.

In regard to this clone: The same CDR3 can be traced to other DNA sequences in this sample. The chain's CDR3 is CASSLAGGELGNTIYF. CDR3 nucleotides: TGCGCCAGCAGCTTGGCAGGGGGCGAACTTGGAAACACCATATATTTT. The rearrangement joins TRBV5-1 to TRBJ1-3; 8 nucleotides align to TRBD1. The V gene end was trimmed by 0 bases and the J gene end by 3 bases; junction bases not matched to a gene: 5. Germline values: CDR1 SGHRS, CDR2 YFSETQ. There are 16 residues in the CDR3.

This chain joins TRBV15 and TRBJ1-4; TRBD1 matches at 9 bases. With V trimmed by 0 bases and J by 7 bases, 9 bases remained unmatched. This CDR3 region has 17 residues. CDR1 and CDR2 from the germline V gene are LNHNV and YYDKDF (reference sequence). The CDR3 DNA reads TGTGCCACCAGCAGAGATGATTGGGGACAGGGATCTGAAAAACTGTTTTTT. As protein: CATSRDDWGQGSEKLFF.

The chain recombines TRBV5-1 with TRBJ1-3; D not resolved. This CDR3 is built from 14 residues. The germline CDR1 and CDR2 sequences are SGHRS and YFSETQ. The ends were cut back, 0 bases at V and 0 bases at J, with 4 bases in the middle. In DNA form, the CDR3 reads TGCGCCAGCAGCTTGGACAGCTCTGGAAACACCATATATTTT. This gives the protein CASSLDSSGNTIYF.

The genes are TRBV27 and TRBJ1-5; TRBD1 might be the D (5 bases). The V end was cut by 3 bases, the J end by 3 bases, with 9 bases between. The CDR3 loop spans 14 amino acids. Germline lookup yields CDR1 MNHEY and CDR2 SMNVEV (reference sequence). The CDR3 DNA reads TGTGCCAGCAGTTTTTCAGGGTACAATCAGCCCCAGCATTTT. Translated, it gives CASSFSGYNQPQHF.

The chain links TRBV6-5 to TRBJ2-7, with a possible D match to TRBD1 (6 bases). The CDR3 has 13 residues. The ends were cut back, 8 bases at V and 2 bases at J, with 13 bases in the middle. Per germline, CDR1 MNHEY and CDR2 SVGAGI. The CDR3 loop reads CASSPRDTYEQYF. CDR3 bases: TGTGCCAGCTCACCCAGGGACACCTACGAGCAGTACTTC.

The V call is TRBV14, the J call TRBJ1-6; perhaps TRBD1 as D (6 bases). There are 14 residues in the CDR3. V lost 1 base, J lost 9 bases, and 10 bases lay in between. Germline CDR1 SGHDN, CDR2 FVKESK. The CDR3 DNA follows: TGTGCCAGCAGCCAAGTGGGGGCAGTTTCACCCCTCCACTTT. Translated: CASSQVGAVSPLHF.

The chain has TRBV9 and TRBJ1-1; D ambiguous. CDR1 SGDLS and CDR2 YYNGEE come from the germline V gene. The ends were cut back, 2 bases at V and 2 bases at J, with 13 bases in the middle. The CDR3 is 15 amino acids. The CDR3 DNA reads as TGTGCCAGCAGCGTCGAACCAACCTACAACACTGAAGCTTTCTTT. Amino acids: CASSVEPTYNTEAFF.

The chain employs TRBV5-4 and TRBJ2-1; 9 bases are shared with TRBD1. V was clipped by 4 bases and J by 10 bases; unmatched bases: 15. The germline CDR1 and CDR2 sequences are SGHNT and YYREEE (reference sequence). The CDR3 runs to 16 residues. CDR3 sequence reads: CASSREIGTGLMEQFF. CDR3 nucleotides: TGTGCCAGCAGCCGGGAGATCGGGACAGGGTTAATGGAGCAGTTCTTC.

V and J are TRBV4-2 and TRBJ1-1; D is possibly TRBD1 (6 bases). The CDR3 length is 17 residues. Between the trimmed V and J ends, which lost 4 bases and 1 base, there was a span of 19 bases. Germline-derived CDR1 and CDR2 are LGHNA and YNFKEQ. CDR3 sequence reads: CASSPRVGAGANTEAFF. DNA of the CDR3: TGTGCCAGCAGCCCCCGGGTGGGGGCTGGGGCGAACACTGAAGCTTTCTTT.

V usage is TRBV10-3 and J usage is TRBJ1-2; no clear D gene. This CDR3 comprises 15 residues. Trimming left V 10 bases short and J 4 bases short, with 22 bases between. Germline lookup yields CDR1 ENHRY and CDR2 SYGVKD. The CDR3 region has the DNA TGTGCCAGTTCGGAGGGAGGGCTAGAAGGCTATGGCTACACCTTC. It specifies CASSEGGLEGYGYTF.

This chain joins TRBV5-6 and TRBJ1-1, with D tentatively TRBD1 (6 bases). Germline V gene sequence: CDR1 SGHDT, CDR2 YYEEEE. This CDR3 has 17 amino acids. V lost 5 bases and J lost 0, with 20 bases in between. CDR3 amino acids: CASSSGVLKAMNTEAFF. The CDR3 DNA is TGTGCCAGCAGTTCAGGGGTCCTCAAGGCTATGAACACTGAAGCTTTCTTT.

The chain is built from TRBV19 and TRBJ2-7, with D tentatively TRBD2 (5 bases). V was cut by 2 bases and J by 4 bases, with 9 bases left in between. The CDR3 length is 13 residues. Germline CDR1 LNHDA, CDR2 SQIVND (reference sequence). The CDR3 region has the DNA TGTGCCAGTAGTATAAACGGGGAATACGAGCAGTACTTC. Translating gives CASSINGEYEQYF.

J is TRBJ2-1 and V is TRBV19, with D possibly matching TRBD2 (6 bases). V shed 2 bases and J shed 9 bases, with 20 bases lying between them. Germline V CDR1 and CDR2: LNHDA, SQIVND (reference sequence). The CDR3 runs 16 residues. The CDR3 region is CASSILGLGREGEQFF. The CDR3 DNA follows: TGTGCCAGTAGTATATTGGGACTTGGTAGAGAGGGTGAGCAGTTCTTC.